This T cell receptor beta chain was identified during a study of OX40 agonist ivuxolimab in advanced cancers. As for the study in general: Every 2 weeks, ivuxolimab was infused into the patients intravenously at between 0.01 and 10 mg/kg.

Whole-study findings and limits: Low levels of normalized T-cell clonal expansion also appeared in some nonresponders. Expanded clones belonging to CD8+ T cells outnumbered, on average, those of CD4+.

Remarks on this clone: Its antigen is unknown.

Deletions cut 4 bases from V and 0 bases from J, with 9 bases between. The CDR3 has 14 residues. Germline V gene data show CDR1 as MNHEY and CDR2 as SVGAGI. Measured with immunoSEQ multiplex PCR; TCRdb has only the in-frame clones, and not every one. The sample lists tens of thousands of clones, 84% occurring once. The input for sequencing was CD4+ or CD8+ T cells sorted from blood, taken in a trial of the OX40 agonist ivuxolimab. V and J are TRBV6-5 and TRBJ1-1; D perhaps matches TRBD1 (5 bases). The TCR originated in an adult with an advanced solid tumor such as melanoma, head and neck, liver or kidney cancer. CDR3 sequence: CASSSGTVNTEAFF. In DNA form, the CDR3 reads TGTGCCAGCAGTTCTGGGACGGTGAACACTGAAGCTTTCTTT.